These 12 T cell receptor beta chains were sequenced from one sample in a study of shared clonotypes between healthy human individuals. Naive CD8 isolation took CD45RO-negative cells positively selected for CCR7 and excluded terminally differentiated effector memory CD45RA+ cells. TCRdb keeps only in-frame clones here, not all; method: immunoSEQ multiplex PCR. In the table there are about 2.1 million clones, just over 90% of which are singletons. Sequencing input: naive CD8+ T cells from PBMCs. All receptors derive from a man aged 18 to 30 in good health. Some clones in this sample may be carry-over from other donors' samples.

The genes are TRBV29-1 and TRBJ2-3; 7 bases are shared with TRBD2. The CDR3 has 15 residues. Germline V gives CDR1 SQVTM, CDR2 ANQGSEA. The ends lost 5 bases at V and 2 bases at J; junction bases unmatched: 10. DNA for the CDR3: TGCAGCGTTTTACCGACTAGCATTACCACAGATACGCAGTATTTT. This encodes CSVLPTSITTDTQYF.

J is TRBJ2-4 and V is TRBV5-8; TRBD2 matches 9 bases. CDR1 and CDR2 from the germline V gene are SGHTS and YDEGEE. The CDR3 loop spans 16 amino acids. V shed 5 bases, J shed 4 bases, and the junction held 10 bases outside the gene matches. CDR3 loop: CASRSRASGIKNIQYF. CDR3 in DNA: TGTGCCAGCAGATCGAGGGCTAGCGGGATAAAAAACATTCAGTACTTC. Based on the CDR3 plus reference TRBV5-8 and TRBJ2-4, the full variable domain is EAGVTQSPTHLIKTRGQQATLRCSPISGHTSVYWYQQALGLGLQFLLWYDEGEERNRGNFPPRFSGRQFPNYSSELNVNALELEDSALYLCASRSRASGIKNIQYFGAGTRLSVL.

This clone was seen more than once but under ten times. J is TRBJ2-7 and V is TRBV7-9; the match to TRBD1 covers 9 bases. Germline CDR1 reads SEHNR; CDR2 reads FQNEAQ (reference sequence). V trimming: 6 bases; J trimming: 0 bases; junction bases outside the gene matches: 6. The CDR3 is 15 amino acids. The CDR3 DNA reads TGTGCCAGCAGTTTGGGACAGGGATTCTCCTACGAGCAGTACTTC. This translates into CASSLGQGFSYEQYF.

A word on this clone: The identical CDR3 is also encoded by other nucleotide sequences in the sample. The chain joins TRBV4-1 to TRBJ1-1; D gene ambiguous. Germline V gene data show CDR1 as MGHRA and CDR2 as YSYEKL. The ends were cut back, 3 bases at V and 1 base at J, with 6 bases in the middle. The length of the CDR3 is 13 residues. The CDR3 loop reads CASSQGRNTEAFF. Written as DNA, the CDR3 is TGCGCCAGCAGCCAGGGGAGGAACACTGAAGCTTTCTTT.

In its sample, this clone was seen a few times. The CDR3 reads CASIPGWESGGELFF. In nucleotides, the CDR3 is TGTGCCAGCATTCCCGGCTGGGAGTCGGGCGGGGAGCTGTTTTTT. The V gene is TRBV7-6, the J gene TRBJ2-2, with a weak D call TRBD2 (5 bases). Germline-derived CDR1 and CDR2 are SGHVS and FNYEAQ. There are 15 residues in the CDR3. Trimming removed 7 bases at V and 7 bases at J, with 19 bases between.

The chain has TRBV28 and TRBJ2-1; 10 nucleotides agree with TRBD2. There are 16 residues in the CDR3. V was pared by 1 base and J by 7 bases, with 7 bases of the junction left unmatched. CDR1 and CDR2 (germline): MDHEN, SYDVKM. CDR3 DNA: TGTGCCAGCAGTTTATTAGGGCTAGCGGGGGTGAATGAGCAGTTCTTC. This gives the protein CASSLLGLAGVNEQFF.

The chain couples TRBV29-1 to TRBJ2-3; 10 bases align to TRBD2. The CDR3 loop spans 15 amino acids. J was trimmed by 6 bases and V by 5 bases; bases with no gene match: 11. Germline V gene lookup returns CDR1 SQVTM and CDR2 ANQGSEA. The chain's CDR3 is CSVFGTSDTRDTQYF. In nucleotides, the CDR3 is TGCAGCGTTTTTGGGACTAGCGACACCCGGGATACGCAGTATTTT.

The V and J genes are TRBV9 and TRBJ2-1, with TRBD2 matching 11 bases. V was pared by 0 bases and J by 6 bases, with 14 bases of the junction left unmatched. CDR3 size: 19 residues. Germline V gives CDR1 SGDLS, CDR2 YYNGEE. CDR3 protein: CASSVEVLAGEAGSNEQFF. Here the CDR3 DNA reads TGTGCCAGCAGCGTAGAGGTACTAGCGGGAGAGGCAGGATCCAATGAGCAGTTCTTC.

CDR3 coding DNA: TGTGCCAGCAGCTTAGCCGGGTACACAGATACGCAGTATTTT. It codes for CASSLAGYTDTQYF. The chain combines TRBV11-3 with TRBJ2-3; D call uncertain. This CDR3 comprises 14 residues. Germline V gene data show CDR1 as SGHNT and CDR2 as YENEEA. Trimming shortened V by 1 base and J by 2 bases, and 7 bases separated the two germline ends. Variable domain in full (rest from reference TRBV11-3 and TRBJ2-3): EAGVVQSPRYKIIEKKQPVAFWCNPISGHNTLYWYLQNLGQGPELLIRYENEEAVDDSQLPKDRFSAERLKGVDSTLKIQPAELGDSAVYLCASSLAGYTDTQYFGPGTRLTVL.

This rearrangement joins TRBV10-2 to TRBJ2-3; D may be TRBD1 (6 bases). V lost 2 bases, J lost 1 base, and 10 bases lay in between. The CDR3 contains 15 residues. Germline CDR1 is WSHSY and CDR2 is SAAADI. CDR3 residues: CASSEMGAGTDTQYF. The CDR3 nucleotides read TGCGCCAGCAGTGAGATGGGGGCGGGCACAGATACGCAGTATTTT.

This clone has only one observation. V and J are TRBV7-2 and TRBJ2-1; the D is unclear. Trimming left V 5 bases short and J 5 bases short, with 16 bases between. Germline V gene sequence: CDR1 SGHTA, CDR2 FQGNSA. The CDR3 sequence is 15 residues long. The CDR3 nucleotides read TGTGCCAGCAGCGCCCGGGTAGGGCTGAACAATGAGCAGTTCTTC. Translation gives CASSARVGLNNEQFF.

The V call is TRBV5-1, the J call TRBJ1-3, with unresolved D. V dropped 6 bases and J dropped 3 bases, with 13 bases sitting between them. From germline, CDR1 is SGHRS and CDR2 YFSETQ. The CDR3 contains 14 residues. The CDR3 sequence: CASTTGLGGNTIYF. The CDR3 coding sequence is TGCGCCAGCACGACCGGGCTCGGTGGAAACACCATATATTTT.